Described below is a single T cell receptor beta chain sequence and its context. This entry comes from a study of Graves' ophthalmopathy and Graves' hyperthyroidism. V gave up 2 bases and J gave up 4 bases, with 18 bases separating them. The CDR3 is 18 amino acids. Germline CDR1 is MGHRA and CDR2 is YSYEKL. Amplification from RNA transcripts yielded the TCR beta CDR3 regions. A first-round RT-PCR used HTBI primers, followed by a second-round multiplex PCR. TCRdb redid the calling of the multiplex PCR reads with MiXCR, one entry per CDR3 protein. The table shows over a million distinct CDR3 sequences, with roughly two fifths occurring only once. Diagnosis used clinical symptoms, serum thyroxine, TRAb, thyroid ultrasound and orbital computed tomography.

This chain joins TRBV4-1 and TRBJ2-6; D is ambiguous. The TCR originated in an adult man with Graves' hyperthyroidism. The sequenced material came from peripheral blood or thyroid tissue (not recorded which). The CDR3 is CASSQLKEPKSGANVLTF. CDR3 sequence (DNA): TGCGCCAGCAGCCAATTAAAAGAGCCCAAATCCGGGGCCAACGTCCTGACTTTC.